These 20 T cell receptor beta chains were sequenced from one sample in a study of control samples from healthy donors and cancer patients. Sequenced by immunoSEQ multiplex PCR; TCRdb stores in-frame clones only, minus some. The sample yields about 180,000 clones, 90% seen once. Input material: blood. The source is a woman in her forties or fifties in good health.

The rearrangement links TRBV4-1 to TRBJ2-1, with D perhaps TRBD1 or TRBD2 (6 bases each). The CDR3 contains 21 residues. Germline lookup yields CDR1 MGHRA and CDR2 YSYEKL. The V end was cut by 1 base, the J end by 0 bases, with 25 bases between. As DNA, the CDR3 is TGCGCCAGCAGCCAAGTGGTGACGGGGGCTCTTGTGGGAAGCTCCTACAATGAGCAGTTCTTC. Its protein product is CASSQVVTGALVGSSYNEQFF.

This clone has a handful of counts. The gene calls are TRBV7-8 and TRBJ2-1; D ambiguous. Trimming cost V 5 bases and J 12 bases, with 11 bases left between them. The CDR3 runs to 11 residues. The germline CDR1 and CDR2 sequences are SGHVS and FQNEAQ. The CDR3 sequence is CASSRASVQFF. CDR3 DNA sequence: TGTGCCAGCAGCCGCGCCTCGGTGCAGTTCTTC.

This chain uses TRBV11-2 with TRBJ2-3; 7 nucleotides agree with TRBD2. Germline CDR1 and CDR2: SGHAT and FQNNGV. V lost 0 bases and J lost 2; bases outside the gene matches: 5. This CDR3 region has 16 residues. The CDR3 bases are TGTGCCAGCAGCTTAGATCCTAGCGGTTACACAGATACGCAGTATTTT. It specifies CASSLDPSGYTDTQYF. Combining the CDR3 with reference TRBV11-2 and TRBJ2-3 gives the whole variable domain EAGVAQSPRYKIIEKRQSVAFWCNPISGHATLYWYQQILGQGPKLLIQFQNNGVVDDSQLPKDRFSAERLKGVDSTLKIQPAKLEDSAVYLCASSLDPSGYTDTQYFGPGTRLTVL.

The gene calls are TRBV28 and TRBJ1-2, with D perhaps TRBD1 (6 bases). The germline V and J ends were trimmed by 4 bases and 6 bases, with 12 bases remaining between them. CDR1 and CDR2 from the germline V gene are MDHEN and SYDVKM. This CDR3 has 13 residues. CDR3 sequence reads: CASSSIQGDGYTF. The CDR3 nucleotides are TGTGCCAGCAGTTCTATACAGGGTGATGGCTACACCTTC.

This sequence joins TRBV4-2 and TRBJ2-7; D ambiguous. CDR1 is LGHNA, CDR2 YNFKEQ, per germline. Trimming shortened V by 1 base and J by 0 bases, and 10 bases separated the two germline ends. The length of the CDR3 is 15 residues. The CDR3: CASSQGSGRSYEQYF. CDR3 DNA sequence: TGTGCCAGCAGCCAAGGGAGTGGCCGCTCCTACGAGCAGTACTTC.

This sequence joins TRBV12-5 and TRBJ2-1; TRBD2 agrees at 7 bases. This CDR3 is built from 14 residues. Germline trimming cut 5 bases from V and 5 bases from J; bases unmatched to any gene: 6. Germline-derived CDR1 and CDR2 are LGHNT and FRNRAP. As DNA, the CDR3 is TGTGCTAGTGGTCGGACTAGTGTGAACAATGAGCAGTTCTTC. Protein sequence: CASGRTSVNNEQFF.

This rearrangement joins TRBV6-2 or TRBV6-3 to TRBJ2-5; either TRBD1 or TRBD2 may supply D (5 bases each). Germline values: CDR1 MNHEY, CDR2 SVGEGT. V lost 5 bases to trimming and J lost 10 bases, with 14 bases between them. The CDR3 spans 12 residues. CDR3 coding DNA: TGTGCCAGCAGTCAAGCTCCTGGGGGCCAGTACTTC. It encodes CASSQAPGGQYF.

The CDR3 here is CASSQEMTATGELFF. CDR3 bases: TGCGCCAGCAGCCAAGAGATGACAGCTACCGGGGAGCTGTTTTTT. This chain connects TRBV4-3 to TRBJ2-2; perhaps TRBD1 as D (5 bases). V was trimmed by 0 bases and J by 5 bases, leaving 10 bases between them. The CDR3 is 15 amino acids. Germline assignment: CDR1 LGHNA and CDR2 YSLEER.

Concerning this clone: An end of the junction does not agree with germline; a read error may underlie this. The V call is TRBV12-5, the J call TRBJ1-1; no reliable D call. The V gene's germline CDR1 is LGHNT and CDR2 FRNRAP. The CDR3 runs to 13 residues. In DNA form, the CDR3 reads TGTGCTAGCGGTTTGTGGCCAGGTCCTGAAGCTTTCTTT. Its protein is CASGLWPGPEAFF. The entire variable domain, with the rest obtained from reference TRBV12-5 and TRBJ1-1, is as follows: DARVTQTPRHKVTEMGQEVTMRCQPILGHNTVFWYRQTMMQGLELLAYFRNRAPLDDSGMPKDRFSAEMPDATLATLKIQPSEPRDSAVYFCASGLWPGPEAFFGQGTRLTVV.

V usage is TRBV7-8 and J usage is TRBJ2-1; 13 positions agree with TRBD2. Trimming removed 3 bases from V and 4 bases from J; junction bases left unmatched: 21. Germline CDR1 SGHVS, CDR2 FQNEAQ. CDR3 length: 22 amino acids. DNA for the CDR3: TGTGCCAGCAGCTTCGGACTAATTCCGGGACTAGCGGGATCTCGGCCATACAATGAGCAGTTCTTC. It specifies CASSFGLIPGLAGSRPYNEQFF.

The gene calls are TRBV7-2 and TRBJ2-7, with D possibly TRBD2 on 5 matching bases. V lost 5 bases and J 2 bases, leaving 13 bases between the germline ends. Germline CDR1 reads SGHTA; CDR2 reads FQGNSA. This CDR3 spans 14 amino acids. In DNA, the CDR3 is TGTGCCAGCAGCCCCTCGGGGTGGACCTACGAGCAGTACTTC. It codes for CASSPSGWTYEQYF.

As regards this clone: The same CDR3 arises from other DNA sequences in this sample as well. This sequence joins TRBV7-9 and TRBJ2-1, with 12 bases identical to TRBD2. Germline CDR1 reads SEHNR; CDR2 reads FQNEAQ (reference sequence). Unmatched junction bases numbered 1, after V lost 2 bases and J lost 2 bases. This CDR3 contains 16 residues. CDR3 DNA: TGTGCCAGCAGCTTAACTAGCGGGGGGACCTACAATGAGCAGTTCTTC. Its translation: CASSLTSGGTYNEQFF. The variable domain in full, completed from reference TRBV7-9 and TRBJ2-1, reads DTGVSQNPRHKITKRGQNVTFRCDPISEHNRLYWYRQTLGQGPEFLTYFQNEAQLEKSRLLSDRFSAERPKGSFSTLEIQRTEQGDSAMYLCASSLTSGGTYNEQFFGPGTRLTVL.

The chain couples TRBV6-5 to TRBJ2-7, with 8 bases that match TRBD1. From germline, CDR1 is MNHEY and CDR2 SVGAGI. V dropped 11 bases and J dropped 6; count of bases not matched to a gene: 6. The CDR3 consists of 11 residues. DNA of the CDR3: TGTGCCCTGGACAGGGTAATCGAGCAGTACTTC. Protein sequence: CALDRVIEQYF.

The chain is built from TRBV10-3 and TRBJ2-1; possible D gene TRBD1, 6 bases. CDR1 is ENHRY and CDR2 is SYGVKD in the germline V gene. The CDR3 is 17 residues long. The V end lost 6 bases, the J end lost 3 bases, and 21 bases lay between the germline ends. The CDR3 region has the DNA TGTGCCATCAGCTCCCTGACAGGCCGTGGCCGCTACAATGAGCAGTTCTTC. This codes for CAISSLTGRGRYNEQFF.

The gene calls are TRBV20-1 and TRBJ2-7; D gene ambiguous. The CDR3 contains 10 residues. The V and J ends lost 3 bases and 5 bases respectively, with 5 bases between them. Germline V CDR1 and CDR2: DFQATT, SNEGSKA (reference sequence). The CDR3 coding sequence is TGCAGTGCTAGCTTTAACGAGCAGTACTTC. Translating it yields CSASFNEQYF.

The chain is built from TRBV29-1 and TRBJ1-1; TRBD1 is a possible D gene (6 bases). Trimming cost V 4 bases and J 4 bases, with 10 bases left between them. The germline gives CDR1 SQVTM, CDR2 ANQGSEA. This CDR3 spans 12 amino acids. CDR3 residues: CSVVGGSTEAFF. The CDR3 DNA reads as TGCAGCGTTGTTGGGGGCAGCACTGAAGCTTTCTTT.

The chain carries TRBV28 and TRBJ2-7; 7 nucleotides align to TRBD1. From germline, CDR1 is MDHEN and CDR2 SYDVKM. The CDR3 length is 16 residues. V lost 3 bases and J lost 0; bases outside the gene matches: 8. The CDR3 loop reads CASSFDRVTPSYEQYF. CDR3 sequence (DNA): TGTGCCAGCAGTTTCGACAGGGTTACCCCCTCCTACGAGCAGTACTTC.

This chain uses TRBV7-2 with TRBJ2-2; 12 bases fit TRBD1. The CDR3 totals 16 residues. V was pared by 2 bases and J by 6 bases, with 4 bases of the junction left unmatched. Germline values: CDR1 SGHTA, CDR2 FQGNSA. The CDR3 spells CASSLYWDRGPGELFF. As DNA, the CDR3 is TGTGCCAGCAGCTTATACTGGGACAGGGGGCCCGGGGAGCTGTTTTTT.

V and J are TRBV7-9 and TRBJ2-5; tentative D call: TRBD2 (6 bases). The germline V gene has CDR1 SEHNR and CDR2 FQNEAQ (reference sequence). The length of the CDR3 is 13 residues. Trimming took 1 base from V and 5 from J, leaving 8 bases between them. In nucleotides, the CDR3 is TGTGCCAGCAGCTTAGAGGGGAGGGAGACCCAGTACTTC. Encoded protein: CASSLEGRETQYF.

This sequence joins TRBV6-5 and TRBJ1-2, with 7 bases lining up with TRBD1. Germline loops: CDR1 MNHEY, CDR2 SVGAGI. The CDR3 sequence is 14 residues long. After removal of 1 base from V and 2 bases from J, the junction contained 1 base not matched to a gene. DNA of the CDR3: TGTGCCAGCAGTTACTTGACAGGGAACTATGGCTACACCTTC. Translation: CASSYLTGNYGYTF.